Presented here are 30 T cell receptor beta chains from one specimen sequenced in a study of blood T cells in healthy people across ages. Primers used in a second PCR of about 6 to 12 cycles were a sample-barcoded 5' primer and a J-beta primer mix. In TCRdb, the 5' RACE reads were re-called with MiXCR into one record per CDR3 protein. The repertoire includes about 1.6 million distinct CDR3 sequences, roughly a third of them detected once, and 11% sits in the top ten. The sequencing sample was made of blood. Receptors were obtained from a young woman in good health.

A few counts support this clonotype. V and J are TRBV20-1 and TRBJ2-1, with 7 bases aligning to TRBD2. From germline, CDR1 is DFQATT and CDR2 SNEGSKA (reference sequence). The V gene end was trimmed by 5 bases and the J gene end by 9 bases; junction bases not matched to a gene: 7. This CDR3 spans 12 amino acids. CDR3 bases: TGCAGTGCTCCTCCGGGGGGAACTGAGCAGTTCTTC. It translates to CSAPPGGTEQFF.

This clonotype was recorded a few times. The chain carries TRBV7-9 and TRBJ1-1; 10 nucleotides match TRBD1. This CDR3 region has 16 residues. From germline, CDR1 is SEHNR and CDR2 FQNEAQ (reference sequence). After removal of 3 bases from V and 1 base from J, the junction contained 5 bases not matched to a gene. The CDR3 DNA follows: TGTGCCAGCAGCTTGGGGACAGGGGCCGCGAACACTGAAGCTTTCTTT. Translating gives CASSLGTGAANTEAFF. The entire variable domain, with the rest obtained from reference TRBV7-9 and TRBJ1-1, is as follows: DTGVSQNPRHKITKRGQNVTFRCDPISEHNRLYWYRQTLGQGPEFLTYFQNEAQLEKSRLLSDRFSAERPKGSFSTLEIQRTEQGDSAMYLCASSLGTGAANTEAFFGQGTRLTVV.

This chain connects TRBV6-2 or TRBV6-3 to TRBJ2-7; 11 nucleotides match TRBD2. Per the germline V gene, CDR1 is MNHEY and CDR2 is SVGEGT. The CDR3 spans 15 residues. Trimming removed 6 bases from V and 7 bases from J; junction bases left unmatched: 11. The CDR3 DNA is TGTGCCAGCAGAGCCCTAGCGGGGGGCCACAATGAGCAGTACTTC. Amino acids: CASRALAGGHNEQYF.

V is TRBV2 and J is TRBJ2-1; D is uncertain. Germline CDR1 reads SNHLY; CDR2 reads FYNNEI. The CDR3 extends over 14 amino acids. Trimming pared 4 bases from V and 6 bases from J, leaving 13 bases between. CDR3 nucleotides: TGTGCCAGCAGTGGACGGATTAACAGCAATGAGCAGTTCTTC. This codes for CASSGRINSNEQFF.

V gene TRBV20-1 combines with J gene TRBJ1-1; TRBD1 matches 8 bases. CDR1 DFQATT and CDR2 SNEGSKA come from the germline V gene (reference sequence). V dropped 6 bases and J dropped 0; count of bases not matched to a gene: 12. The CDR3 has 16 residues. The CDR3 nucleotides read TGCAGTGCCAAGGGACAGGAGAGAATCATGAACACTGAAGCTTTCTTT. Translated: CSAKGQERIMNTEAFF.

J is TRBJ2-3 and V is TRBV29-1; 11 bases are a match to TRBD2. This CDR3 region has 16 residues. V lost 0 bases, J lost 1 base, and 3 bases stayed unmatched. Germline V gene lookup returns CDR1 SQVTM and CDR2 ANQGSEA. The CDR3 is CSVEDPLAGGTDTQYF. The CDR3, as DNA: TGCAGCGTTGAAGATCCACTAGCGGGAGGCACAGATACGCAGTATTTT.

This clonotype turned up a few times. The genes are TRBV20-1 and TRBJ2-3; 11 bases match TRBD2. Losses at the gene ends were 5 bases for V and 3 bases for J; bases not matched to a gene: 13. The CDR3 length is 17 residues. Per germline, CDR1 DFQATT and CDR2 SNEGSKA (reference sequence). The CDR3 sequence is CSASTQIAGGQTDTQYF. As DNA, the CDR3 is TGCAGTGCTTCTACTCAAATAGCGGGGGGGCAGACAGATACGCAGTATTTT.

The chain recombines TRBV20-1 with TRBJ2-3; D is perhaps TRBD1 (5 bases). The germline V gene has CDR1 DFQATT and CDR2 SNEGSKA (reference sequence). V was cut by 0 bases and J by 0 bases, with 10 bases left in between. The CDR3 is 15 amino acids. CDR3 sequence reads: CSARDPGRSTDTQYF. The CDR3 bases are TGCAGTGCTAGAGATCCAGGGCGGAGCACAGATACGCAGTATTTT.

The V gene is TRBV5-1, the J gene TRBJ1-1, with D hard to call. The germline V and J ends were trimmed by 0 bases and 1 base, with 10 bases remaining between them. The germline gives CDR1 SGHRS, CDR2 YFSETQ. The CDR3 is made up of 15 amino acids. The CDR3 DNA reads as TGCGCCAGCAGCTTGGCCGTCAGAACGAACACTGAAGCTTTCTTT. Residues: CASSLAVRTNTEAFF. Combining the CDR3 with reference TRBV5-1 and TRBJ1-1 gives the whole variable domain KAGVTQTPRYLIKTRGQQVTLSCSPISGHRSVSWYQQTPGQGLQFLFEYFSETQRNKGNFPGRFSGRQFSNSRSEMNVSTLELGDSALYLCASSLAVRTNTEAFFGQGTRLTVV.

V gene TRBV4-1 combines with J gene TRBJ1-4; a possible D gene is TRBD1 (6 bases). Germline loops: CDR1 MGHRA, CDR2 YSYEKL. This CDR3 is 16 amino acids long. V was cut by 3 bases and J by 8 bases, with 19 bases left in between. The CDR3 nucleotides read TGCGCCAGCAGCCAGGTGACGGCAGGAGGGGGGGAAAAACTGTTTTTT. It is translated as CASSQVTAGGGEKLFF.

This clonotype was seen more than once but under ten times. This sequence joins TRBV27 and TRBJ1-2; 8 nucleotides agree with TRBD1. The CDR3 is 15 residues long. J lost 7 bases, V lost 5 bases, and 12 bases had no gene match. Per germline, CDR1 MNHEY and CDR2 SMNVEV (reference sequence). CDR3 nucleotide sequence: TGTGCCAGCAGTATCAAATGGACAGGGCCCTCTGGCTACACCTTC. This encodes CASSIKWTGPSGYTF.

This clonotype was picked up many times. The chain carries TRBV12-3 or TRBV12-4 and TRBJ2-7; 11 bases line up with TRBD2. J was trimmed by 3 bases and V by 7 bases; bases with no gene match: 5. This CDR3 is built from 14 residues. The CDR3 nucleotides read TGTGCCAGCAAACTAGCGGGAGATCTCTACGAGCAGTACTTC. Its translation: CASKLAGDLYEQYF.

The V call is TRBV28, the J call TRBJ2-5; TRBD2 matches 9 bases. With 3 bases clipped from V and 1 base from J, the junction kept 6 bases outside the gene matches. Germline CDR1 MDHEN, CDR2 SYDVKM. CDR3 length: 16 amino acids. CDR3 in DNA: TGTGCCAGCAGTTTGCGGGGGGGCCGGGTCCAAGAGACCCAGTACTTC. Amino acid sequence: CASSLRGGRVQETQYF. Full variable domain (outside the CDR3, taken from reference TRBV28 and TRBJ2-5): DVKVTQSSRYLVKRTGEKVFLECVQDMDHENMFWYRQDPGLGLRLIYFSYDVKMKEKGDIPEGYSVSREKKERFSLILESASTNQTSMYLCASSLRGGRVQETQYFGPGTRLLVL.

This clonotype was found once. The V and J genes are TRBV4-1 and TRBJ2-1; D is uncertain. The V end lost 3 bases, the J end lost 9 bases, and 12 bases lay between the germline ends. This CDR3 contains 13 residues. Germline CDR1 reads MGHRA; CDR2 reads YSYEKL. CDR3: CASSQGGDGEQFF. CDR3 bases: TGCGCCAGCAGCCAGGGTGGGGATGGTGAGCAGTTCTTC.

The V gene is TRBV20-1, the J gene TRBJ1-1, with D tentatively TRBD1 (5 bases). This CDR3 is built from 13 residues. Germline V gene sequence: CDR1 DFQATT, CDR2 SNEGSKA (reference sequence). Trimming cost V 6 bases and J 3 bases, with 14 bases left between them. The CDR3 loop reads CSAGQGPHTEAFF. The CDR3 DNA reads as TGCAGTGCCGGGCAGGGTCCGCACACTGAAGCTTTCTTT.

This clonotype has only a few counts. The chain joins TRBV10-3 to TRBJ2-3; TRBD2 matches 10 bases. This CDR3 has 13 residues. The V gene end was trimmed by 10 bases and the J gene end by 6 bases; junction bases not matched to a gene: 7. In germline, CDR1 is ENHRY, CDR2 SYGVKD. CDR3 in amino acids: CANQREGRDTQYF. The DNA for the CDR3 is TGTGCCAACCAGCGGGAGGGCAGGGATACGCAGTATTTT.

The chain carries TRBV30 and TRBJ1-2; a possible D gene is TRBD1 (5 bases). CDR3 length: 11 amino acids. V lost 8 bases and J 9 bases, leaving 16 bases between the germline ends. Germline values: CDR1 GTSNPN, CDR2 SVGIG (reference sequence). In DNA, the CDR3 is TGTGCCAGAGAATTGGGACGGAGCTACACCTTC. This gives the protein CARELGRSYTF.

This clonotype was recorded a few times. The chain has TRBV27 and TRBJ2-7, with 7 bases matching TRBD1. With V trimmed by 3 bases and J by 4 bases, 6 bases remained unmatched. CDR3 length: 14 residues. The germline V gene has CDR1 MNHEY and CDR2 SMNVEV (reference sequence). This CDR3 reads CASSFQGGGYEQYF. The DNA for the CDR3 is TGTGCCAGCAGTTTTCAAGGGGGCGGGTACGAGCAGTACTTC.

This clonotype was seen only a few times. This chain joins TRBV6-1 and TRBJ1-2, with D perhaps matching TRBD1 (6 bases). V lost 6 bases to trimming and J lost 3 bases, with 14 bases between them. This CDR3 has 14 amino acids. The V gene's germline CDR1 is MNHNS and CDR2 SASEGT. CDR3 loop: CASSVSGGDYGYTF. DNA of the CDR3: TGTGCCAGCAGCGTCTCGGGGGGCGACTATGGCTACACCTTC.

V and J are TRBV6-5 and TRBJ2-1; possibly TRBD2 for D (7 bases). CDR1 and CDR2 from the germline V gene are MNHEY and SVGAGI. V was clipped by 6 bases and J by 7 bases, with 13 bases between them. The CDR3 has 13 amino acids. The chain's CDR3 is CASRRGGWNEQFF. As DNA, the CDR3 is TGTGCCAGCAGGAGGGGGGGCTGGAATGAGCAGTTCTTC.

The CDR3 loop reads CASSPDRGTGETQYF. The CDR3 coding sequence is TGCGCCAGCAGCCCGGACAGGGGGACGGGAGAGACCCAGTACTTC. This chain connects TRBV5-1 to TRBJ2-5; 10 positions match TRBD1. CDR1 and CDR2 (germline): SGHRS, YFSETQ. Trimming at V came to 4 bases and at J to 4 bases, leaving 7 bases not matched to a gene. The CDR3 contains 15 residues.

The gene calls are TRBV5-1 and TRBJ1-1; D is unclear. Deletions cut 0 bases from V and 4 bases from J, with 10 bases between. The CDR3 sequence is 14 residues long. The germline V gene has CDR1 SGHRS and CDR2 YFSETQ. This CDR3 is CASSLAEGSTEAFF. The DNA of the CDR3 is TGCGCCAGCAGCTTGGCCGAGGGTTCCACTGAAGCTTTCTTT.

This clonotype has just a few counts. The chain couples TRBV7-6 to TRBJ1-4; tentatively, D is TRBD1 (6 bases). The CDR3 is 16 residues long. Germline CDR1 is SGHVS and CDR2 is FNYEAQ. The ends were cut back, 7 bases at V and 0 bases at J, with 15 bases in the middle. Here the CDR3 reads CASKLRAGATNEKLFF. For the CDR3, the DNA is TGTGCCAGCAAGCTTAGAGCAGGGGCAACTAATGAAAAACTGTTTTTT.

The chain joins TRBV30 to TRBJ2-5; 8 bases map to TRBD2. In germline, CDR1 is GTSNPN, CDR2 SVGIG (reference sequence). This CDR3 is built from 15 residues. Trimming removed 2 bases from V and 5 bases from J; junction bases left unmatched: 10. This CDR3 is CAWSLREGPRETQYF. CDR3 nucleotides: TGTGCCTGGAGTCTACGGGAGGGCCCTCGGGAGACCCAGTACTTC.

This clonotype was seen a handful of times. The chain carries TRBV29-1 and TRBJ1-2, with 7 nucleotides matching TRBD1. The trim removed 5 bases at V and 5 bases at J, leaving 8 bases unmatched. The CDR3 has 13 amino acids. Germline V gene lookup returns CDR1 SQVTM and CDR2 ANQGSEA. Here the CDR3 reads CSVLGQTDYGYTF. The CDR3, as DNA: TGCAGCGTTTTGGGACAGACGGATTATGGCTACACCTTC.

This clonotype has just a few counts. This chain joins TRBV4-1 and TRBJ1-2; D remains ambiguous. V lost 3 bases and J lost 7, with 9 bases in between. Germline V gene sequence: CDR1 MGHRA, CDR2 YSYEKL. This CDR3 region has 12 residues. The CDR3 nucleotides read TGCGCCAGCAGCCACCCCTCTGTTGGCTACACCTTC. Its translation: CASSHPSVGYTF.

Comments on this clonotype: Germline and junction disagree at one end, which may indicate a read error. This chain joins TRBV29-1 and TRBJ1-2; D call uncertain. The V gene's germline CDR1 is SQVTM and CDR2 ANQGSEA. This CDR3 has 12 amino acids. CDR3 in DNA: TGCGGCGTTTTAGAGGGTGACTATGGCTACACCTTC. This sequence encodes CGVLEGDYGYTF.

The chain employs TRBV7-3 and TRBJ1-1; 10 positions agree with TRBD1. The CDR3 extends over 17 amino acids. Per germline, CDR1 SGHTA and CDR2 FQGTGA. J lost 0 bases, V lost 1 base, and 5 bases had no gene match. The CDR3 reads CASSLIGGTGVNTEAFF. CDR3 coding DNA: TGTGCCAGCAGCTTAATAGGGGGGACAGGGGTGAACACTGAAGCTTTCTTT.

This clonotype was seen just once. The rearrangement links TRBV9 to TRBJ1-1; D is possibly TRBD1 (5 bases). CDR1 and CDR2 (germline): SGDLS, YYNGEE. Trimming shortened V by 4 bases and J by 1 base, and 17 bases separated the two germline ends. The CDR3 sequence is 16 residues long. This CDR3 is CASSPGTSKGNTEAFF. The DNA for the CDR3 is TGTGCCAGCAGCCCCGGGACTTCCAAGGGGAACACTGAAGCTTTCTTT.

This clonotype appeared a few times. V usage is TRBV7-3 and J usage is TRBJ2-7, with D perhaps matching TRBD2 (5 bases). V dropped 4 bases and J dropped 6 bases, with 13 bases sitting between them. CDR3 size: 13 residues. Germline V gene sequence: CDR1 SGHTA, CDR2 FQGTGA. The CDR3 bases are TGTGCCAGCAGCTCGGGATCGACGAGCGAGCAGTACTTC. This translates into CASSSGSTSEQYF.